A selection of T cell receptor beta chains follows, all from one sample in a study of glioma-infiltrating T cells. Via MiXCR, TCRdb re-called the multiplex PCR reads, giving one row per CDR3 protein. The sample holds over 120,000 distinct CDR3 sequences, approximately 40% seen once. The sequencing input was glioma tissue, nonneoplastic brain tissue, or PBMCs (not recorded which). Receptors were obtained from a human donor with low-grade glioma or glioblastoma, undergoing nonglioma brain surgery, or in good health (not recorded which). Both conserved end residues are part of each CDR3. A D gene is named only where the DNA matches it firmly. A clone size is listed for some rows: how often the clone was seen (once, few, many), or a class if it is expanded.

>.|many|TRBV25-1|TRBJ1-2
TGTGCCAGCAGTAACAACTATGGCTACACCTTC
CASSNNYGYTF
>.|medium-sized|TRBV20-1|TRBJ2-1
TGCAGTGCTAGTGGGGTTGTTTACAATGAGCAGTTCTTC
CSASGVVYNEQFF
>.|.|TRBV6-1|TRBJ2-3
TGTGCCAGCAGCTTCCCCCAAAATGGAGGCGCAGATACGCAGTATTTT
CASSFPQNGGADTQYF
>TRBD1|.|TRBV20-1|TRBJ1-5
TGCAGTGCTAGAGAACAGGGGGAGCATCAGCCCCAGCATTTT
CSAREQGEHQPQHF
>TRBD2|few|TRBV20-1|TRBJ2-3
TGCAGTGCCCTGACTAGCGGGAGGGCTGGAGATACGCAGTATTTT
CSALTSGRAGDTQYF
>.|.|TRBV18|TRBJ2-1
TGTGCCAGCTCGCCCTCAAGAGGTAGCTCCTACAATGAGCAGTCCTTC
CASSPSRGSSYNEQSF
>.|.|TRBV6-2/TRBV6-3|TRBJ2-5
TGTGCCAGCAGTTTCCGGGACACCCAAGAGACCCAGTACTTC
CASSFRDTQETQYF
>TRBD2|.|TRBV6-2/TRBV6-3|TRBJ2-1
TGTGCCAGCATGTTCCAGAGGCTAGCGGAGTCCTACAATGAGCAGTTCTTC
CASMFQRLAESYNEQFF
>.|.|TRBV6-2/TRBV6-3|TRBJ1-2
TGTGCCAGCAGTTACAAGGACAAAACTAACTATGGCTACACCTTC
CASSYKDKTNYGYTF
>.|many|TRBV20-1|TRBJ2-3
TGCAGTGCTAGAGGTACAGCCGATACGCAGTATTTT
CSARGTADTQYF
>TRBD1|.|TRBV5-8|TRBJ2-5
TGTGCCAGCAGCCGACAGGGATACGAGACCCAGTACTTC
CASSRQGYETQYF
>TRBD1|few|TRBV27|TRBJ1-1
TGTGCCAGCATTAAGACAGGGGGCGGGACTGAAGCTTTCTTT
CASIKTGGGTEAFF
>.|.|TRBV7-2|TRBJ2-1
TGTGCCAGCAGCTTGAGGTGGAACAATGAGCAGTTCTTC
CASSLRWNNEQFF
>TRBD1|few|TRBV6-5|TRBJ1-5
TGTGCCAGCAGCTACGGACAGGGGGCCCAGCCCCAGCATTTT
CASSYGQGAQPQHF
>.|many|TRBV27|TRBJ1-1
TGTGCCAGCAGTTTATACCGGGGTATGACTGAAGCTTTCTTT
CASSLYRGMTEAFF
>.|once|TRBV20-1|TRBJ1-6
TGCAGTGCTAGTGCCAGGAGTTATAATTCACCCCTCCACTTT
CSASARSYNSPLHF
>.|.|TRBV7-2|TRBJ2-2
TGTGCCAGCAGCTTTGACACCGACACCGGGGAGCTGTTTTTT
CASSFDTDTGELFF
>.|few|TRBV6-2/TRBV6-3|TRBJ1-2
TGTGCCAGCAGTTACTCGCTGCGGGGAAACTATGGCTACACCTTC
CASSYSLRGNYGYTF
>TRBD1|once|TRBV20-1|TRBJ1-1
TGCAGTGCTAGAGATTACAGGGGGAACACTGAAGCTTTCTTT
CSARDYRGNTEAFF
>TRBD2|.|TRBV5-6|TRBJ2-2
TGTGCCAGCAGCTTTAGCGGGAGGGACACCGGGGAGCTGTTTTTT
CASSFSGRDTGELFF
>.|.|TRBV6-5|TRBJ1-1
TGTGCCACTGGGGAGAATTTGAACACTGAAGCTTTCTTT
CATGENLNTEAFF
>.|.|TRBV7-9|TRBJ2-3
TGTGCCAGCAGCCAGGGGACTTTCACAGATACGCAGTATTTT
CASSQGTFTDTQYF
>.|few|TRBV7-8|TRBJ2-5
TGTGCCAGCAGCCGGAGCGCGGGGGAGACCCAGTACTTC
CASSRSAGETQYF
>TRBD1|many|TRBV6-6|TRBJ2-7
TGTGCCAGCAGTTACTCGACAGGGGGCTTCTACGAGCAGTACTTC
CASSYSTGGFYEQYF
>TRBD2|.|TRBV20-1|TRBJ2-1
TGCAGTGAATGGGGACTAGCGAGCAATGAGCAGTTCTTC
CSEWGLASNEQFF
>.|.|TRBV6-6|TRBJ1-1
TGTGCCAGCAGTTACTCGGTGTTAGGTAACACTGAAGCTTTCTTT
CASSYSVLGNTEAFF
>.|many|TRBV6-1|TRBJ1-1
TGTGCCAGCACCGGGCAGCTGAACACTGAAGCTTTCTTT
CASTGQLNTEAFF
>TRBD1|many|TRBV6-1|TRBJ1-6
TGTGCCAGCAGTGGGGACAGTAATTCACCCCTCCACTTT
CASSGDSNSPLHF
>TRBD1|.|TRBV29-1|TRBJ2-4
TGCAGCGTTCTCCTCCAGGGGGATGACATTCAGTACTTC
CSVLLQGDDIQYF
>.|.|TRBV6-2/TRBV6-3|TRBJ1-6
TGTGCCAGCAGCCAACTGGGGATTGAGTCCCTCCACTTT
CASSQLGIESLHF
>.|.|TRBV12-3/TRBV12-4|TRBJ1-3
TGTGCCAGCAGTCCTAATCCTACAGACAGAAACACCATATATTTT
CASSPNPTDRNTIYF
>.|.|TRBV7-2|TRBJ2-7
TGTGCCAGCAGCTCCGGACAGATGTACGAGCAGTACTTC
CASSSGQMYEQYF
>.|.|TRBV3-1|TRBJ2-5
TGTGCCAGCAGCCAGCGGGGCCAAGAGACCCAGTACTTC
CASSQRGQETQYF
>.|once|TRBV6-5|TRBJ1-1
TGTGCCAGCAGATCCTCTCCTGAAGCTTTCTTT
CASRSSPEAFF
>.|.|TRBV28|TRBJ1-2
TGTGCCAGCAGTTTAATCCCCTCAGGGACCCATGGCTACACCTTC
CASSLIPSGTHGYTF
>.|many|TRBV4-1|TRBJ2-7
TGCGCCAGCAGCCCCACCTTGGGGGAGCAGTACTTC
CASSPTLGEQYF
>.|.|TRBV6-2/TRBV6-3|TRBJ1-1
TGTGCCAGCAGTTTACACTGGGGGGGCTCTGAAGCTTTCTTT
CASSLHWGGSEAFF
>TRBD2|once|TRBV4-1|TRBJ2-3
TGCGCCAGCAGCCAAGTCGGACTAGTGGGAAGGGATACGCAGTATTTT
CASSQVGLVGRDTQYF
>TRBD2|few|TRBV4-2|TRBJ2-3
TGTGCCAGCAGCCGATTGACTAGCGGGAGCACAGATACGCAGTATTTT
CASSRLTSGSTDTQYF
>.|few|TRBV6-1|TRBJ1-5
TGTGCCAGCACCCAAACTCTGACAGGTAGCAATCAGCCCCAGCATTTT
CASTQTLTGSNQPQHF
>.|once|TRBV30|TRBJ2-7
TGTGCCTGGAGTGACGGCTACGAGCAGTACTTC
CAWSDGYEQYF
>.|few|TRBV15|TRBJ2-7
TGTGCCACCAGCCCCGGCTCCTACGAGCAGTACTTC
CATSPGSYEQYF
>.|few|TRBV12-3/TRBV12-4|TRBJ2-1
TGTGCCAGCACTAACAGGGCGGAGTACAATGAGCAGTTCTTC
CASTNRAEYNEQFF
>.|once|TRBV12-3/TRBV12-4|TRBJ1-2
TGTGCCAGCAGTCCGCGCCTCCGTGTTCGACAGTACTATGGCTACACCTTC
CASSPRLRVRQYYGYTF
>.|.|TRBV5-8|TRBJ1-1
TGCGCCAGCAGCCAAGTTTGGACCCAGAACACTGAAGCTTTCTTT
CASSQVWTQNTEAFF
>.|few|TRBV6-1|TRBJ2-7
TGTGCCACCATTGCGGAGCGGACCTTATACTTC
CATIAERTLYF
>TRBD1|.|TRBV28|TRBJ1-2
TGTGCCAGCAGTTCTGGACAGGGAACCTATGGCTACACCTTC
CASSSGQGTYGYTF
>.|.|TRBV18|TRBJ1-3
TGTGCCAGCTCACCACCGGCAGGTTTCGGAAACACCATATATTTT
CASSPPAGFGNTIYF
>TRBD1|.|TRBV7-9|TRBJ2-1
TGTGCCAGCAGCTTATCGGGACAGGGAAACAATGAGCAGTTCTTC
CASSLSGQGNNEQFF
>.|.|TRBV7-2|TRBJ1-2
TGTGCCAGCAGCTTAGCCCGGGGGGACTATGGCTACACCTTC
CASSLARGDYGYTF
>TRBD2|.|TRBV20-1|TRBJ2-1
TGCAGTGCTAGAGTGCGGGAGTCCGGTGAGCAGTTCTTC
CSARVRESGEQFF
>.|.|TRBV4-1|TRBJ1-6
TGCGCCAGCAGCCAAGAACAGGGATATAATTCACCCCTCCACTTT
CASSQEQGYNSPLHF
>.|.|TRBV6-1|TRBJ2-4
TGTGCCAGCAGTCCGGCGGGATTAGCCAAAAACATTCAGTACTTC
CASSPAGLAKNIQYF
>.|.|TRBV29-1|TRBJ1-2
TGCAGCGTTCAGGTCGCCAATGGCTACACCTTC
CSVQVANGYTF
>.|.|TRBV2|TRBJ2-6
TGTGCCAGCACTGGGGATGGGGCCAACGTCCTGACTTTC
CASTGDGANVLTF
>.|few|TRBV19|TRBJ2-1
TGTGCCAGTTCCACGTACAACAATGAGCAGTTCTTC
CASSTYNNEQFF
>TRBD1|many|TRBV28|TRBJ1-6
TGTGCCAGCAGCCCAGGACAGGCGCCTTCACCCCTCCACTTT
CASSPGQAPSPLHF